The 7 T cell receptor beta chains below all came from one sample that was sequenced in a study of cytotoxic CD8 clonotypes in ibrutinib-treated CLL (dated by TCRdb to the early 2020s). The method was the immunoSEQ multiplex PCR assay. TCRdb took over this immuneACCESS table, retaining in-frame rearrangements with V and J assigned. Such tables are incomplete; in checked studies, under half of the missing clones stem from an unresolved V gene, and the remainder is unexplained. The sample records 35,000 to 40,000 clones, roughly 45% of which are singletons. About 20% of the sample is held by the ten biggest clonotypes. The material sequenced was PBMCs, taken before ibrutinib treatment. These receptors all come from a human donor with chronic lymphocytic leukemia.

V and J are TRBV6-1 and TRBJ2-1; 10 positions match TRBD2. Trimming took 4 bases from V and 4 from J; bases not matched to a gene: 4. From germline, CDR1 is MNHNS and CDR2 SASEGT. This CDR3 has 15 amino acids. This CDR3 reads CASSAASGGYNEQFF. CDR3 sequence (DNA): TGTGCCAGCAGTGCAGCTAGCGGGGGTTACAATGAGCAGTTCTTC.

This chain links TRBV7-3 with TRBJ2-3; TRBD1 agrees at 8 bases. CDR3 length: 15 residues. The junction had 5 bases not matched to a gene; V was cut back by 6 bases and J by 0 bases. Per the germline V gene, CDR1 is SGHTA and CDR2 is FQGTGA. The CDR3 region has the DNA TGTGCCAGCAGTTTATGGGACAGGAGCACAGATACGCAGTATTTT. The encoded protein is CASSLWDRSTDTQYF. Full variable domain (missing parts from reference TRBV7-3 and TRBJ2-3): GAGVSQTPSNKVTEKGKYVELRCDPISGHTALYWYRQSLGQGPEFLIYFQGTGAADDSGLPNDRFFAVRPEGSVSTLKIQRTERGDSAVYLCASSLWDRSTDTQYFGPGTRLTVL.

This clone was seen a few times. CDR3 in amino acids: CASSLSVHHWDNEQFF. CDR3 in DNA: TGTGCCAGCAGCTTATCGGTGCACCACTGGGACAATGAGCAGTTCTTC. The gene calls are TRBV7-9 and TRBJ2-1; no definite D call. V lost 2 bases and J 5 bases, leaving 16 bases between the germline ends. CDR3 length: 16 amino acids. The germline V gene encodes CDR1 SEHNR and CDR2 FQNEAQ (reference sequence).

This sequence joins TRBV6-5 and TRBJ2-1, with D possibly matching TRBD1 (6 bases). Trimming took 5 bases from V and 8 from J, leaving 10 bases between them. The CDR3 sequence is 12 residues long. The germline gives CDR1 MNHEY, CDR2 SVGAGI. The CDR3 DNA sequence: TGTGCCAGCAGTCGCAGGGGCGATGAGCAGTTCTTC. Protein sequence: CASSRRGDEQFF.

The chain employs TRBV28 and TRBJ2-7; D uncertain. The CDR3 has 11 residues. The germline V gene has CDR1 MDHEN and CDR2 SYDVKM. The V end lost 7 bases, the J end lost 0 bases, and 4 bases lay between the germline ends. CDR3: CASISSYEQYF. The CDR3 nucleotides read TGTGCCAGCATCAGCTCCTACGAGCAGTACTTC.

The J gene is TRBJ2-7, the V gene TRBV6-5; TRBD1 agrees at 11 bases. The CDR3 has 15 residues. V was clipped by 6 bases and J by 5 bases; unmatched bases: 9. Looked up from germline, CDR1 is MNHEY and CDR2 is SVGAGI. This CDR3 is CASSLKRTGGDEQYF. For the CDR3, the DNA is TGTGCCAGCAGCCTGAAGCGGACAGGGGGCGACGAGCAGTACTTC.

This chain links TRBV9 with TRBJ2-2, with 9 bases lining up with TRBD1. Trimming at V came to 4 bases and at J to 1 base, leaving 14 bases not matched to a gene. Germline V gives CDR1 SGDLS, CDR2 YYNGEE. This CDR3 region has 19 residues. CDR3 residues: CASSQGGTGPLWNTGELFF. The CDR3 DNA is TGTGCCAGCAGCCAAGGTGGGACAGGGCCCTTGTGGAACACCGGGGAGCTGTTTTTT.